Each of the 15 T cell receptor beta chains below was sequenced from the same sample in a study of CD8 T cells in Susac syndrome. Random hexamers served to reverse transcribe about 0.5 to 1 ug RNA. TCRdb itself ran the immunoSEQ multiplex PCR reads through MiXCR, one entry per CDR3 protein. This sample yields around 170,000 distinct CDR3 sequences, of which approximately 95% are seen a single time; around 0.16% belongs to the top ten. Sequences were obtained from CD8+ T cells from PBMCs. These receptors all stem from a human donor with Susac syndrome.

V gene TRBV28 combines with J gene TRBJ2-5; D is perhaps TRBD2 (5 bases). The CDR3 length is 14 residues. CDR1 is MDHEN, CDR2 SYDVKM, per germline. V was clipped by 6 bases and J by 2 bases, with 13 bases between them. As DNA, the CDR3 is TGTGCCAGCAGCTCAAGACTAACACAAGAGACCCAGTACTTC. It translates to CASSSRLTQETQYF.

The CDR3 loop is CASSQPGQDGTEAFF. CDR3 nucleotide sequence: TGTGCCAGCAGCCAACCGGGACAGGATGGAACTGAAGCTTTCTTT. The rearrangement joins TRBV4-2 to TRBJ1-1; 8 nucleotides match TRBD1. Germline CDR1 reads LGHNA; CDR2 reads YNFKEQ. CDR3 length: 15 residues. The trim removed 2 bases at V and 5 bases at J, leaving 7 bases unmatched.

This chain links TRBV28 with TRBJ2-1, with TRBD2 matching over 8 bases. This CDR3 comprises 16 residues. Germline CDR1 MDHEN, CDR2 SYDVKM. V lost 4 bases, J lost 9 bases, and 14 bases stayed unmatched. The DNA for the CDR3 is TGTGCCAGCAGTTCCCCGGGGCGGGAGGAGGTGATTGAGCAGTTCTTC. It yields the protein CASSSPGREEVIEQFF.

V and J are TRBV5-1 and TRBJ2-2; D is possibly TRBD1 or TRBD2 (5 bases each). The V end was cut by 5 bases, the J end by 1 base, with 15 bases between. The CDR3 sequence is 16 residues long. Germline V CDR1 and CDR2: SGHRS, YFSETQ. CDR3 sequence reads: CASRFGAGRNTGELFF. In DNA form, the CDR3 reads TGCGCCAGCAGATTTGGTGCAGGGAGGAACACCGGGGAGCTGTTTTTT.

CDR3 nucleotides: TGTGCCAGCCAGCAGAAATATAGCAATCAGCCCCAGCATTTT. This sequence encodes CASQQKYSNQPQHF. This sequence joins TRBV13 and TRBJ1-5, with unresolved D. The CDR3 loop spans 14 amino acids. The germline V gene has CDR1 PRHDT and CDR2 FYEKMQ (reference sequence). Trimming shortened V by 8 bases and J by 0 bases, and 11 bases separated the two germline ends.

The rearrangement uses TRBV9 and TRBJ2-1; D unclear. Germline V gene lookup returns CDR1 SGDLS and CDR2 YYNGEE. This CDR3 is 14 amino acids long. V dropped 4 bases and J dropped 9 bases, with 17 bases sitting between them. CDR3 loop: CASSPSAGVFEQFF. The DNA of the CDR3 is TGTGCCAGCAGCCCCTCAGCAGGAGTTTTTGAGCAGTTCTTC.

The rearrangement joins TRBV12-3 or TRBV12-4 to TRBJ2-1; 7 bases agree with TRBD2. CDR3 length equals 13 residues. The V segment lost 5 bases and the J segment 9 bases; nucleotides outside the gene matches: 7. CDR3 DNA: TGTGCCAGCAGTCTTACTAGCGCTGGTGAGCAGTTCTTC. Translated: CASSLTSAGEQFF.

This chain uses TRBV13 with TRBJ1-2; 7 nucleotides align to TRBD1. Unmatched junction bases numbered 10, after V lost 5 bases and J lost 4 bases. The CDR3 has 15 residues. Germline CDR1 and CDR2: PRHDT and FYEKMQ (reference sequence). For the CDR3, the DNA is TGTGCCAGCAGCCTATTCTCACAGGGGTTCTATGGCTACACCTTC. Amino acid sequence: CASSLFSQGFYGYTF.

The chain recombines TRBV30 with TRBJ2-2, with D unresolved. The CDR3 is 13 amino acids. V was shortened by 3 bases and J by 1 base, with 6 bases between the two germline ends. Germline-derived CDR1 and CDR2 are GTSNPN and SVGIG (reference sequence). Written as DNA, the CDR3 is TGTGCCTGGAGGACTGGGAACACCGGGGAGCTGTTTTTT. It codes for CAWRTGNTGELFF.

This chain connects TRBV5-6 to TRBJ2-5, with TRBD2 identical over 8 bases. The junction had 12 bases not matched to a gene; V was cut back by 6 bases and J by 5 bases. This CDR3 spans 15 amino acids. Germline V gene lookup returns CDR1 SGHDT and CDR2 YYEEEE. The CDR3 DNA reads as TGTGCCAGCAACCTTCTGACGGGAGGGCGGGAGACCCAGTACTTC. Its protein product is CASNLLTGGRETQYF.

CDR3: CAWSVLQGSTEAFF. In nucleotides, the CDR3 is TGTGCCTGGAGTGTACTACAGGGAAGTACTGAAGCTTTCTTT. The rearrangement links TRBV30 to TRBJ1-1; maybe TRBD1 (6 bases). Germline-derived CDR1 and CDR2 are GTSNPN and SVGIG (reference sequence). The CDR3 is made up of 14 amino acids. Trimming stripped 0 bases from V and 5 bases from J, with 13 bases between.

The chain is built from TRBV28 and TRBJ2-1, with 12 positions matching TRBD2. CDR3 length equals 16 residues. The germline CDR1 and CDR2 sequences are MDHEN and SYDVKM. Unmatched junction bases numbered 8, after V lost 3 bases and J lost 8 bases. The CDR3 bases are TGTGCCAGCAGTTTTCAACTAGCGGGAGGTTACGATGAGCAGTTCTTC. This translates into CASSFQLAGGYDEQFF.

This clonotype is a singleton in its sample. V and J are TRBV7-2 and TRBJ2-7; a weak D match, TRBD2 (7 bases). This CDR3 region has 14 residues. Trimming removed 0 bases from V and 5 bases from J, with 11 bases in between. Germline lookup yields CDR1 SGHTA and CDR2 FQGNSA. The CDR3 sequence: CASSLALGGHEQYF. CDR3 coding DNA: TGTGCCAGCAGCTTAGCGTTGGGGGGGCACGAGCAGTACTTC.

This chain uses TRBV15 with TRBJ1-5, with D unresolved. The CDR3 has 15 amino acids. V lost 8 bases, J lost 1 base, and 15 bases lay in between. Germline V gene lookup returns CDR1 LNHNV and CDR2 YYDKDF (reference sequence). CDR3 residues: CATGLGMVSNQPQHF. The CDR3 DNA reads TGTGCCACCGGGCTAGGGATGGTGAGCAATCAGCCCCAGCATTTT.

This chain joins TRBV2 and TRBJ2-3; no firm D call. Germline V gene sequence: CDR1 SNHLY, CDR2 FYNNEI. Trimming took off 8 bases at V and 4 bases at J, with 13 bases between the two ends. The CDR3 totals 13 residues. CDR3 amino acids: CASRSSAADTQYF. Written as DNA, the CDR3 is TGTGCCAGCCGGTCTTCGGCTGCAGATACGCAGTATTTT.